The 19 T cell receptor beta chains reported below all come from one sample, sequenced in a study of blood T cell repertoires in COVID-19. TCRdb's copy holds only in-frame clones and misses some; the assay was immunoSEQ multiplex PCR. The profile shows fewer than 350,000 clones, 85% to 90% of them singletons. The sequenced material came from PBMCs or T cells enriched from blood (not recorded which). The receptors here all came from a woman in her thirties with acute COVID-19.

This chain uses TRBV25-1 with TRBJ2-2, with 9 bases that match TRBD1. The CDR3 is made up of 15 amino acids. The germline V gene has CDR1 MGHDK and CDR2 SYGVNS. V was clipped by 3 bases and J by 4 bases; unmatched bases: 3. The CDR3 spells CASSESTGGTGELFF. For the CDR3, the DNA is TGTGCCAGCAGTGAGTCGACAGGGGGCACCGGGGAGCTGTTTTTT.

The rearrangement uses TRBV5-8 and TRBJ2-7; a possible D gene is TRBD1 (6 bases). The ends were cut back, 2 bases at V and 7 bases at J, with 19 bases in the middle. CDR1 SGHTS and CDR2 YDEGEE come from the germline V gene. The CDR3 runs to 15 residues. CDR3 residues: CASSLQGPPTREQYF. The CDR3 DNA reads as TGTGCCAGCAGCTTACAGGGACCCCCTACGCGGGAGCAGTACTTC. The whole variable domain, filled in from reference TRBV5-8 and TRBJ2-7, reads EAGVTQSPTHLIKTRGQQATLRCSPISGHTSVYWYQQALGLGLQFLLWYDEGEERNRGNFPPRFSGRQFPNYSSELNVNALELEDSALYLCASSLQGPPTREQYFGPGTRLTVT.

J is TRBJ1-4 and V is TRBV4-1; 7 positions match TRBD1. Trimming took 0 bases from V and 5 from J; bases not matched to a gene: 3. The CDR3 sequence is 15 residues long. Germline CDR1 and CDR2: MGHRA and YSYEKL. CDR3 sequence (DNA): TGCGCCAGCAGCCAAGATGAGGGGGCGAATGAAAAACTGTTTTTT. Amino acids: CASSQDEGANEKLFF.

This chain connects TRBV15 to TRBJ1-5; TRBD1 aligns across 9 bases. The CDR3 loop spans 15 amino acids. Germline CDR1 LNHNV, CDR2 YYDKDF (reference sequence). Unmatched junction bases numbered 7, after V lost 5 bases and J lost 5 bases. The CDR3 nucleotides are TGTGCCACCAGCGACAGGGGGGTTTATGATCAGCCCCAGCATTTT. It specifies CATSDRGVYDQPQHF.

This clone was seen only once. V is TRBV3-1 (or the pseudogene TRBV3-2) and J is TRBJ2-7; weak D call: TRBD2 (6 bases). This CDR3 contains 13 residues. Germline values: CDR1 LGHDT, CDR2 YNNKEL (reference sequence). V was shortened by 4 bases and J by 3 bases, with 10 bases between the two germline ends. The CDR3 DNA reads TGTGCCAGCAGCCCCCTGGACTACTACGAGCAGTACTTC. It translates to CASSPLDYYEQYF.

The chain employs TRBV2 and TRBJ2-3; D may be TRBD2 (6 bases). The CDR3 extends over 16 amino acids. The V gene's germline CDR1 is SNHLY and CDR2 FYNNEI. V lost 8 bases and J lost 5, with 23 bases in between. CDR3: CASFAGRDFEGDTQYF. The CDR3 nucleotides are TGTGCCAGCTTCGCAGGCCGGGACTTCGAGGGAGATACGCAGTATTTT.

V gene TRBV5-1 combines with J gene TRBJ2-3, with TRBD1 matching over 8 bases. The germline V gene encodes CDR1 SGHRS and CDR2 YFSETQ. This CDR3 contains 15 residues. The junction had 6 bases not matched to a gene; V was cut back by 4 bases and J by 2 bases. Written as DNA, the CDR3 is TGCGCCAGCAGCACTGGACAGGGCCCCACAGATACGCAGTATTTT. Translating gives CASSTGQGPTDTQYF. The full variable domain, completed using reference TRBV5-1 and TRBJ2-3, is KAGVTQTPRYLIKTRGQQVTLSCSPISGHRSVSWYQQTPGQGLQFLFEYFSETQRNKGNFPGRFSGRQFSNSRSEMNVSTLELGDSALYLCASSTGQGPTDTQYFGPGTRLTVL.

This clone was detected only a few times. The rearrangement joins TRBV13 to TRBJ1-2; unclear D gene. Per germline, CDR1 PRHDT and CDR2 FYEKMQ (reference sequence). The germline V and J ends were trimmed by 6 bases and 3 bases, with 17 bases remaining between them. The CDR3 sequence is 15 residues long. The CDR3 is CASRISGSLDYGYTF. The DNA of the CDR3 is TGTGCCAGCAGGATTTCGGGGAGTTTGGACTATGGCTACACCTTC.

CDR3 coding DNA: TGTGCCAGCAGCTTATTGAGGGATACCGGCTACACCTTC. Its translation: CASSLLRDTGYTF. The genes are TRBV7-9 and TRBJ1-2; D not resolved. The V gene's germline CDR1 is SEHNR and CDR2 FQNEAQ (reference sequence). CDR3 length: 13 residues. Trimming removed 2 bases at V and 8 bases at J, with 12 bases between.

The chain couples TRBV5-1 to TRBJ2-1, with TRBD2 matching over 7 bases. The CDR3 covers 12 residues. The V and J ends lost 7 bases and 9 bases, in that order; junction bases with no gene match: 7. CDR1 is SGHRS and CDR2 is YFSETQ in the germline V gene. CDR3: CASFQRDSEQFF. The CDR3, as DNA: TGCGCCAGCTTCCAGCGGGATAGTGAGCAGTTCTTC.

This sequence joins TRBV7-2 and TRBJ2-3, with TRBD2 matching over 10 bases. The CDR3 spans 14 residues. The ends lost 5 bases at V and 6 bases at J; junction bases unmatched: 5. CDR1 and CDR2 (germline): SGHTA, FQGNSA. CDR3 nucleotides: TGTGCCAGCAGCCTTCTAGCGGGAGAGGATACGCAGTATTTT. This codes for CASSLLAGEDTQYF. The whole variable domain, filled in from reference TRBV7-2 and TRBJ2-3, reads GAGVSQSPSNKVTEKGKDVELRCDPISGHTALYWYRQSLGQGLEFLIYFQGNSAPDKSGLPSDRFSAERTGGSVSTLTIQRTQQEDSAVYLCASSLLAGEDTQYFGPGTRLTVL.

The chain carries TRBV9 and TRBJ2-1; D call uncertain. Trimming pared 4 bases from V and 4 bases from J, leaving 15 bases between. The V gene's germline CDR1 is SGDLS and CDR2 YYNGEE. The CDR3 contains 15 residues. In DNA form, the CDR3 reads TGTGCCAGCAGCCGCGGCGGCGGAGTTTACAATGAGCAGTTCTTC. Its protein product is CASSRGGGVYNEQFF.

This CDR3 reads CASSLSKDRGSGANVLTF. The CDR3 DNA is TGTGCCAGCAGCTTAAGTAAAGACAGGGGCTCTGGGGCCAACGTCCTGACTTTC. The genes are TRBV7-3 and TRBJ2-6; 8 bases match TRBD1. The CDR3 spans 18 residues. After removal of 1 base from V and 0 bases from J, the junction contained 5 bases not matched to a gene. CDR1 and CDR2 (germline): SGHTA, FQGTGA.

In this sample, this clone turned up a few times. The chain carries TRBV6-1 and TRBJ1-6; 7 bases agree with TRBD1. Germline loops: CDR1 MNHNS, CDR2 SASEGT. V dropped 4 bases and J dropped 8; count of bases not matched to a gene: 20. This CDR3 has 19 residues. The DNA for the CDR3 is TGTGCCAGCAGTGTCTACAGGGGCTACACCCCAATGGATGATTCACCCCTCCACTTT. Translating gives CASSVYRGYTPMDDSPLHF.

This chain connects TRBV4-1 to TRBJ2-1; the match to TRBD1 covers 7 bases. CDR1 MGHRA and CDR2 YSYEKL come from the germline V gene. The CDR3 contains 12 residues. Germline trimming cut 3 bases from V and 12 bases from J; bases unmatched to any gene: 5. The CDR3 reads CASSQAGGGQFF. The CDR3 DNA reads TGCGCCAGCAGCCAGGCAGGGGGTGGGCAGTTCTTC.

The chain recombines TRBV29-1 with TRBJ2-7, with D perhaps matching TRBD2 (6 bases). The CDR3 runs to 12 residues. Germline V gives CDR1 SQVTM, CDR2 ANQGSEA. The V end lost 4 bases, the J end lost 5 bases, and 12 bases lay between the germline ends. The CDR3 DNA reads as TGCAGCGTTGCGGACTCGGGGGACGAGCAGTACTTC. The encoded protein is CSVADSGDEQYF.

The rearrangement joins TRBV28 to TRBJ2-6, with 8 bases fitting TRBD1. The CDR3 contains 18 residues. CDR1 and CDR2 (germline): MDHEN, SYDVKM. V lost 5 bases to trimming and J lost 4 bases; unmatched junction nucleotides: 13. The CDR3 nucleotides are TGTGCCAGCAGTAGGCTCGGACAGGGTACGACCGGGGCCAACGTCCTGACTTTC. This translates into CASSRLGQGTTGANVLTF.

The V call is TRBV11-3, the J call TRBJ2-2, with 11 nucleotides matching TRBD2. This CDR3 spans 15 amino acids. The V gene's germline CDR1 is SGHNT and CDR2 YENEEA. With V trimmed by 4 bases and J by 6 bases, 4 bases remained unmatched. Written as DNA, the CDR3 is TGTGCCAGCAGCTCTCTAGCGGGAGGACCCGGGGAGCTGTTTTTT. Its translation: CASSSLAGGPGELFF.

This chain links TRBV24-1 with TRBJ2-1, with TRBD2 matching over 11 bases. CDR1 is KGHDR, CDR2 SFDVKD, per germline. Trimming removed 9 bases from V and 3 bases from J; junction bases left unmatched: 9. The CDR3 consists of 16 residues. The CDR3 here is CATDPTSGKIYNEQFF. The CDR3 nucleotides are TGTGCCACCGACCCGACTAGCGGGAAAATCTACAATGAGCAGTTCTTC.